This T cell receptor beta chain came from a study of blood T cell repertoires in COVID-19. Whole-study context: The samples span acute and convalescent COVID-19 from the United States, Italy and Spain. PBMCs, B-cell-depleted T cells, or T cells were the source of the cDNA or gDNA that made up the material.

This clone was recorded many times. The V gene lost 4 bases and the J gene lost 0 bases, with 5 bases spanning the gap. The CDR3 sequence is 12 residues long. Germline V gene lookup returns CDR1 SGDLS and CDR2 YYNGEE. In the original analysis: Estimates of nucleated cell counts were drawn from the amplification of reference gene primers. Clones were sequenced by immunoSEQ multiplex PCR, and TCRdb holds only the in-frame ones, with some missing. V and J calls and clone size are copied from that table; D and trimming were computed from the DNA. The sample includes some 350,000 clones, almost 90% of them seen just once.

Sequencing used peripheral blood. The chain is built from TRBV9 and TRBJ2-7, with unresolved D. The clonotype was recovered from a woman in her 70s with COVID-19, enrolled during active disease. The CDR3 is CASSSNSYEQYF. Written as DNA, the CDR3 is TGTGCCAGCAGCTCAAACTCCTACGAGCAGTACTTC.